The present T cell receptor (beta chain) was sequenced within a study of cytomegalovirus exposure and HLA in healthy donors. Study-level results: It was reported in a later analysis that an Asian-associated ancestry cluster showed fewer N-insertions than the approximately 670-donor mean.

60 Vbeta and 13 Jbeta primers were used in PCR. The repertoire was sequenced with immunoSEQ multiplex PCR; TCRdb's copy has only in-frame clones and lacks some. Of roughly 200,000 clones in the sample, roughly 85% were seen once. This CDR3 contains 18 residues. Germline CDR1 is LNHDA and CDR2 is SQIVND (reference sequence). Trimming removed 1 base at V and 4 bases at J, with 22 bases between. A note on this clone: Its target is unknown.

This chain connects TRBV19 to TRBJ1-1, with D unresolved. Sequences were obtained from PBMCs. This TCR came from a woman aged 30 to 39 in good health and CMV-seropositive. The CDR3 DNA reads TGTGCCAGTAGTATAGCTGATGACGGGGTCCGGGTGCCCACTGAAGCTTTCTTT. Translating it yields CASSIADDGVRVPTEAFF.